Listed below are T cell receptor beta chains from one sample, sequenced in a study of T cell repertoires in cytomegalovirus infection. No cognate antigen is known for these TCRs. Each CDR3 protein is one row after TCRdb ran MiXCR on the reads. The sample holds roughly 70,000 distinct CDR3 sequences, roughly 20% seen once. The sequences come from CD8+ T cells from cultured PBMCs, collected from culture after CMV antigen stimulation. Receptors were obtained from a human donor in good health (CMV status not recorded). Some clones in this sample may be carry-over from other donors' samples. CDR3s include the opening cysteine and the closing phenylalanine or tryptophan. A D gene is named only where the DNA matches it firmly.

V gene,D gene,CDR3 length,J gene,CDR3 protein
TRBV12-5,.,13,TRBJ2-3,CASGGGGLRTQYF
TRBV6-1,.,14,TRBJ1-1,CASSQRAPYTEAFF
TRBV7-2,.,15,TRBJ1-2,CASSSYRTGVDGYTF
TRBV27,.,15,TRBJ1-5,CASSFSSASNQPQHF
TRBV7-9,.,12,TRBJ1-1,CASSTGSTEAFF
TRBV12-3/TRBV12-4,.,14,TRBJ1-1,CASSLRGALNEAFF
TRBV12-3/TRBV12-4,TRBD1,15,TRBJ1-2,CASSLETGGPYGYTF
TRBV6-2/TRBV6-3,.,13,TRBJ1-5,CASSYEFNQPQHF
TRBV12-3/TRBV12-4,TRBD1,16,TRBJ2-4,CASSFLGQGVLGPQYF
TRBV7-6,.,14,TRBJ2-1,CASSFWGPNNEQFF
TRBV7-9,.,12,TRBJ2-5,CALNPLVETQYF
TRBV6-2/TRBV6-3,.,14,TRBJ2-7,CASSSGESSYEQYF
TRBV7-9,.,15,TRBJ2-4,CASSSPGQLQNIQYF
TRBV5-4,TRBD1,16,TRBJ2-1,CASSLGQQGHYNEQFF
TRBV6-6,.,14,TRBJ1-4,CASSLKSTNEKLFF
TRBV7-2,.,17,TRBJ1-2,CASSLRRGGGIVDGYTF
TRBV7-2,TRBD1,17,TRBJ1-4,CASSPGTGGYANEKLFF
TRBV27,.,13,TRBJ1-5,CASRGTGNQPQHF
TRBV6-1,.,13,TRBJ2-7,CASSDGPVYEQYF
TRBV27,TRBD1,18,TRBJ1-1,CASTSLGTGGPLNTEAFF
TRBV12-3/TRBV12-4,.,15,TRBJ1-5,CASSLGSGSNQPQHF